This T cell receptor (beta chain) derives from a study of cytomegalovirus exposure and HLA in healthy donors. Study conclusions and caveats: Among the CMV-associated chains, a few were confirmed in vitro as specific for CMV antigens. Most TCR sequences showed up rarely, but some public TCRs showed up in many donors. According to reports, the classifier identified cytomegalovirus status with high specificity and sensitivity.

Details on this clone: Its antigen is not identified.

V dropped 0 bases and J dropped 4 bases, with 7 bases sitting between them. This CDR3 contains 13 residues. Germline V CDR1 and CDR2: MNHEY, SMNVEV (reference sequence). Method: immunoSEQ multiplex PCR; TCRdb's copy keeps in-frame clones and lacks some. Altogether 95,000 to 150,000 clones are present, around 90% being singletons, with the ten largest covering roughly 2%. The chain uses TRBV27 and TRBJ2-7; weak D call: TRBD1 (6 bases). The origin of this receptor is a woman aged 18-29 years in good health and CMV-seronegative. Specimen: PBMCs. CDR3 nucleotides: TGTGCCAGCAGTTTATCGAGGGGGTACGAGCAGTACTTC. It encodes CASSLSRGYEQYF.